These 22 T cell receptor beta chains share one sample of origin, sequenced in a study of neurological immune-mediated disorders. TCRdb itself ran the 5' RACE reads through MiXCR, one entry per CDR3 protein. This table has roughly 50,000 distinct CDR3 sequences, about 25% appearing once. The source material was PBMCs. The receptors come from a woman in her seventies in good health.

This chain uses TRBV7-2 with TRBJ2-3; D uncertain. This CDR3 has 15 amino acids. The V end lost 0 bases, the J end lost 0 bases, and 7 bases lay between the germline ends. The germline gives CDR1 SGHTA, CDR2 FQGNSA. The CDR3 region has the DNA TGTGCCAGCAGCTTAGCGGGCAGTAGCACAGATACGCAGTATTTT. Residues: CASSLAGSSTDTQYF. Supplemented by reference TRBV7-2 and TRBJ2-3, the full variable domain reads GAGVSQSPSNKVTEKGKDVELRCDPISGHTALYWYRQSLGQGLEFLIYFQGNSAPDKSGLPSDRFSAERTGGSVSTLTIQRTQQEDSAVYLCASSLAGSSTDTQYFGPGTRLTVL.

This clonotype was seen at least ten times. This sequence joins TRBV5-1 and TRBJ2-1, with TRBD2 identical over 11 bases. With 0 bases clipped from V and 8 bases from J, the junction kept 4 bases outside the gene matches. The CDR3 consists of 15 residues. Germline CDR1 is SGHRS and CDR2 is YFSETQ. As DNA, the CDR3 is TGCGCCAGCAGCTTGGATCTAGCGGGAGGTGATGAGCAGTTCTTC. The encoded protein is CASSLDLAGGDEQFF.

The chain combines TRBV5-6 with TRBJ1-5; unclear D gene. Germline V gene data show CDR1 as SGHDT and CDR2 as YYEEEE. The length of the CDR3 is 15 residues. V lost 4 bases to trimming and J lost 2 bases, with 13 bases between them. The CDR3 DNA is TGTGCCAGCAGCCCGAGCAGGTTGTGCAATCAGCCCCAGCATTTT. Protein product: CASSPSRLCNQPQHF.

This clonotype appeared many times. The chain joins TRBV7-9 to TRBJ1-1, with TRBD1 identical over 9 bases. The length of the CDR3 is 17 residues. Germline V gene sequence: CDR1 SEHNR, CDR2 FQNEAQ (reference sequence). Germline trimming cut 6 bases from V and 4 bases from J; bases unmatched to any gene: 15. CDR3 in DNA: TGTGCCAGCAGTCGACTGGGACAGGGCCTGGTGGGCACTGAAGCTTTCTTT. It codes for CASSRLGQGLVGTEAFF.

The rearrangement uses TRBV15 and TRBJ2-5; 8 bases line up with TRBD2. The length of the CDR3 is 14 residues. The V segment lost 5 bases and the J segment 1 base; nucleotides outside the gene matches: 3. Germline CDR1 LNHNV, CDR2 YYDKDF (reference sequence). CDR3 sequence reads: CATSRGLAQETQYF. The CDR3 DNA reads as TGTGCCACCAGCCGTGGACTAGCCCAAGAGACCCAGTACTTC.

This clonotype occurred many times. The chain is built from TRBV12-3 or TRBV12-4 and TRBJ1-5; D is unclear. This CDR3 contains 13 residues. V shed 3 bases and J shed 5 bases, with 8 bases lying between them. The CDR3 is CASSFAAYQPQHF. The CDR3 bases are TGTGCCAGCAGTTTTGCTGCCTATCAGCCCCAGCATTTT.

Ten or more counts support this clonotype. One end of the junction fails to match germline, which may point to a read error. This chain uses TRBV3-1 with TRBJ2-2; D is uncertain. The germline V gene has CDR1 LGHDT and CDR2 YNNKEL (reference sequence). CDR3 length: 13 amino acids. CDR3 sequence reads: CASSEDVWGELFF. The CDR3 DNA sequence: TGTGCCAGCAGCGAAGATGTATGGGGGGAGCTGTTTTTT.

This clonotype was recorded at least ten times. J is TRBJ2-1 and V is TRBV20-1; D unresolved. Germline V gene data show CDR1 as DFQATT and CDR2 as SNEGSKA (reference sequence). This CDR3 contains 15 residues. V was shortened by 3 bases and J by 7 bases, with 19 bases between the two germline ends. The CDR3 sequence is CSASTGQGIGNEQFF. CDR3 DNA sequence: TGCAGTGCTAGTACTGGGCAAGGGATAGGGAATGAGCAGTTCTTC.

This clonotype was recorded many times. The chain combines TRBV20-1 with TRBJ1-1, with 9 bases that match TRBD1. CDR1 is DFQATT and CDR2 is SNEGSKA in the germline V gene (reference sequence). This CDR3 has 14 residues. Trimming removed 6 bases from V and 5 bases from J; junction bases left unmatched: 10. The CDR3 coding sequence is TGCAGTGCGAGACCGGGACAGGGCTCGACTGAAGCTTTCTTT. The encoded protein is CSARPGQGSTEAFF.

This clonotype has ten or more counts. The rearrangement joins TRBV12-3 or TRBV12-4 to TRBJ1-4; a weak D match, TRBD1 (5 bases). V gave up 6 bases and J gave up 8 bases, with 10 bases separating them. This CDR3 is built from 12 residues. The DNA of the CDR3 is TGTGCCAGCAGGCCCGAGGGGGAAAAACTGTTTTTT. Residues: CASRPEGEKLFF.

The V gene is TRBV5-1, the J gene TRBJ2-7; TRBD1 agrees at 11 bases. This CDR3 is 16 amino acids long. The germline V gene has CDR1 SGHRS and CDR2 YFSETQ. J gave up 6 bases and V 4 bases, and 12 bases lay outside the gene matches. As DNA, the CDR3 is TGCGCCAGCAGCGAGCAGGGGGGGACAGGGGGATCCGAGCAGTACTTC. Translated: CASSEQGGTGGSEQYF.

The chain carries TRBV6-5 and TRBJ1-2; the match to TRBD1 covers 8 bases. J was trimmed by 6 bases and V by 6 bases; bases with no gene match: 6. Germline V CDR1 and CDR2: MNHEY, SVGAGI. The CDR3 is made up of 13 amino acids. The CDR3: CASRPDRENGYTF. The CDR3, as DNA: TGTGCCAGCAGACCGGACAGGGAGAATGGCTACACCTTC.

This clonotype is a singleton in its sample. The CDR3, as DNA: TGTGCCAGCAGCCGCACAGGGAATGAGCAGTTCTTC. Its protein product is CASSRTGNEQFF. This sequence joins TRBV11-3 and TRBJ2-1; the D gene is possibly TRBD1 (6 bases). Germline V gene data show CDR1 as SGHNT and CDR2 as YENEEA. V was shortened by 5 bases and J by 7 bases, with 9 bases between the two germline ends. CDR3 length equals 12 residues.

CDR3: CASRRTGLEAFF. As DNA, the CDR3 is TGCGCCAGCAGACGGACAGGGCTCGAAGCTTTCTTT. This chain uses TRBV10-1 with TRBJ1-1, with TRBD1 matching 8 bases. From germline, CDR1 is WNHNN and CDR2 SYGVQD (reference sequence). The junction had 5 bases not matched to a gene; V was cut back by 6 bases and J by 8 bases. This CDR3 has 12 amino acids.

The chain combines TRBV12-3 or TRBV12-4 with TRBJ1-4, with 8 bases fitting TRBD1. V shed 3 bases and J 7 bases; nucleotides not matched to a gene: 4. The CDR3 loop spans 14 amino acids. CDR3 nucleotides: TGTGCCAGCAGTTTCGGGACAGGTGGTGAAAAACTGTTTTTT. It specifies CASSFGTGGEKLFF.

This clonotype was found many times. V usage is TRBV18 and J usage is TRBJ1-2; unclear D gene. The CDR3 is 13 amino acids. Germline CDR1 reads KGHSH; CDR2 reads LQKENI. The V and J ends lost 5 bases and 6 bases respectively, with 13 bases between them. CDR3 loop: CASSSPDVDGYTF. In DNA, the CDR3 is TGTGCCAGCTCATCTCCGGATGTGGATGGCTACACCTTC.

The rearrangement links TRBV12-3 or TRBV12-4 to TRBJ1-2; D is possibly TRBD1 (5 bases). The CDR3 totals 15 residues. Trimming pared 1 base from V and 7 bases from J, leaving 16 bases between. This CDR3 is CASSLVSERGTGYTF. The DNA of the CDR3 is TGTGCCAGCAGTTTAGTCTCGGAGAGGGGAACTGGCTACACCTTC.

The V and J genes are TRBV10-2 and TRBJ2-7, with D perhaps TRBD1 (6 bases). The V end lost 3 bases, the J end lost 0 bases, and 18 bases lay between the germline ends. The CDR3 consists of 17 residues. Germline lookup yields CDR1 WSHSY and CDR2 SAAADI. As DNA, the CDR3 is TGCGCCAGCAGTGACCCCGTTGTAGGGGGTACCTCCTACGAGCAGTACTTC. It is translated as CASSDPVVGGTSYEQYF.

This clonotype was seen repeatedly, ten times or more. As DNA, the CDR3 is TGTGCCAGCAGCAGATATCGGGGGCAGGGAGGGGAGACCCAGTACTTC. Translated, it gives CASSRYRGQGGETQYF. The gene calls are TRBV7-8 and TRBJ2-5; D possibly corresponds to TRBD2 (7 bases). The V end was cut by 5 bases, the J end by 5 bases, with 21 bases between. The CDR3 length is 16 residues. Germline CDR1 is SGHVS and CDR2 is FQNEAQ.

Many counts were recorded for this clonotype. This sequence joins TRBV6-4 and TRBJ2-1; either TRBD1 or TRBD2 may fit D (5 bases each). Per germline, CDR1 MRHNA and CDR2 SNTAGT. This CDR3 is 14 amino acids long. V was shortened by 0 bases and J by 4 bases, with 7 bases between the two germline ends. For the CDR3, the DNA is TGTGCCAGCAGTGACTCGGGGGATTACAATGAGCAGTTCTTC. Translating it yields CASSDSGDYNEQFF.

As regards this clonotype: A read error may produce the germline difference seen at one junction end. The chain carries TRBV12-3 or TRBV12-4 and TRBJ2-4; D remains ambiguous. This CDR3 has 13 amino acids. CDR3 nucleotide sequence: TGTGCCAGCACTTTAGGTGGCAAAAACATTCAGTACTTC. This encodes CASTLGGKNIQYF.

A few counts support this clonotype. The chain uses TRBV12-3 or TRBV12-4 and TRBJ2-1, with 8 bases that match TRBD2. With V trimmed by 5 bases and J by 3 bases, 12 bases remained unmatched. This CDR3 spans 17 amino acids. CDR3 DNA sequence: TGTGCCAGCAGTCCCTCCTCGGGAGGGGTGGGCTACAATGAGCAGTTCTTC. As protein: CASSPSSGGVGYNEQFF.